One sample yielded the 29 T cell receptor beta chains listed below, sequenced in a study of PD-L1 blockade in urothelial cancer. Clones were sequenced by immunoSEQ multiplex PCR, and TCRdb holds only the in-frame ones, with some missing. Among under 95,000 clones, roughly 89% were seen once, and the ten largest hold roughly 9.2%. Documented time point: pretreatment peripheral blood. The input for sequencing was PBMCs, taken around atezolizumab (anti-PD-L1) treatment. The receptor source for this set is a woman in her seventies with urothelial cancer.

V and J are TRBV6-6 and TRBJ2-5; TRBD2 matches 13 bases. Germline trimming cut 8 bases from V and 5 bases from J; bases unmatched to any gene: 8. Germline CDR1 is MNHNY and CDR2 is SVGAGI (reference sequence). The CDR3 is 15 amino acids. The CDR3 DNA follows: TGTGCCAGCCTTGGACTAGCGGGGGCGGGGGAGACCCAGTACTTC. Its protein product is CASLGLAGAGETQYF.

This clone was seen only a few times. The chain uses TRBV5-1 and TRBJ1-6; the D gene is possibly TRBD1 (6 bases). This CDR3 contains 16 residues. V was cut by 3 bases and J by 8 bases, with 18 bases left in between. CDR1 SGHRS and CDR2 YFSETQ come from the germline V gene. The CDR3 loop reads CASSSQTGGGDSPLHF. The CDR3 DNA is TGCGCCAGCAGCTCCCAAACAGGAGGGGGGGATTCACCCCTCCACTTT.

The V gene is TRBV30, the J gene TRBJ1-2; maybe TRBD1 (6 bases). This CDR3 is built from 15 residues. Looked up from germline, CDR1 is GTSNPN and CDR2 is SVGIG (reference sequence). Trimming removed 3 bases from V and 8 bases from J, with 22 bases in between. In nucleotides, the CDR3 is TGTGCCTGGAGCTTAAAACCCACAGGGCTCGGCGGCTACACCTTC. It encodes CAWSLKPTGLGGYTF.

The chain recombines TRBV2 with TRBJ2-7, with TRBD1 as a possible D gene (7 bases). The CDR3 extends over 13 amino acids. Germline V lookup: CDR1 SNHLY, CDR2 FYNNEI. V was clipped by 7 bases and J by 1 base, with 11 bases between them. CDR3 protein: CASKAGGSYEQYF. The CDR3 bases are TGTGCCAGCAAGGCAGGGGGGTCCTACGAGCAGTACTTC.

The rearrangement joins TRBV27 to TRBJ2-3, with 9 bases aligning to TRBD1. The CDR3 has 16 residues. The trim removed 0 bases at V and 5 bases at J, leaving 6 bases unmatched. CDR1 MNHEY and CDR2 SMNVEV come from the germline V gene (reference sequence). The CDR3 is CASSLSLQGAVDTQYF. CDR3 sequence (DNA): TGTGCCAGCAGTTTATCGTTACAGGGGGCTGTAGATACGCAGTATTTT.

The V gene is TRBV6-1, the J gene TRBJ2-7; TRBD2 agrees at 7 bases. This CDR3 contains 15 residues. Germline assignment: CDR1 MNHNS and CDR2 SASEGT. The J segment lost 0 bases and the V segment lost 4 bases, leaving 6 bases of the junction unmatched. The CDR3 bases are TGTGCCAGCAGTGCAGGGAGGGTTAACTCCTACGAGCAGTACTTC. Its protein product is CASSAGRVNSYEQYF.

The chain couples TRBV2 to TRBJ1-5; 8 nucleotides agree with TRBD1. The length of the CDR3 is 16 residues. CDR1 is SNHLY, CDR2 FYNNEI, per germline. The V gene end was trimmed by 2 bases and the J gene end by 7 bases; junction bases not matched to a gene: 10. The CDR3 loop reads CASSESARGRGQPQHF. Here the CDR3 DNA reads TGTGCCAGCAGTGAAAGCGCCAGGGGGCGTGGGCAGCCCCAGCATTTT. Based on the CDR3 plus reference TRBV2 and TRBJ1-5, the full variable domain is EPEVTQTPSHQVTQMGQEVILRCVPISNHLYFYWYRQILGQKVEFLVSFYNNEISEKSEIFDDQFSVERPDGSNFTLKIRSTKLEDSAMYFCASSESARGRGQPQHFGDGTRLSIL.

J is TRBJ1-2 and V is TRBV30; 10 nucleotides line up with TRBD1. There are 14 residues in the CDR3. Germline-derived CDR1 and CDR2 are GTSNPN and SVGIG (reference sequence). Unmatched junction bases numbered 6, after V lost 4 bases and J lost 4 bases. The CDR3 nucleotides read TGTGCCTGGAAGCGACAGGGGGCGGGCTATGGCTACACCTTC. Its translation is CAWKRQGAGYGYTF.

The chain uses TRBV2 and TRBJ2-3, with 7 bases matching TRBD1. The CDR3 contains 13 residues. CDR1 is SNHLY, CDR2 FYNNEI, per germline. V was clipped by 6 bases and J by 4 bases; unmatched bases: 4. CDR3 protein: CASRLTGADTQYF. The CDR3 region has the DNA TGTGCCAGCAGACTAACAGGGGCAGATACGCAGTATTTT.

This chain links TRBV5-1 with TRBJ2-3, with D possibly TRBD2 on 6 matching bases. Germline loops: CDR1 SGHRS, CDR2 YFSETQ. The length of the CDR3 is 15 residues. The ends were cut back, 0 bases at V and 2 bases at J, with 10 bases in the middle. In DNA, the CDR3 is TGCGCCAGCAGCTTGGGACTAGATTCCACAGATACGCAGTATTTT. As protein: CASSLGLDSTDTQYF.

The chain employs TRBV7-3 and TRBJ2-1, with 16 bases fitting TRBD2. This CDR3 spans 17 amino acids. J was trimmed by 3 bases and V by 6 bases; bases with no gene match: 5. Germline loops: CDR1 SGHTA, CDR2 FQGTGA. CDR3 DNA: TGTGCCAGCAGGGGACTAGCGGGAGGGCCGGGCTACAATGAGCAGTTCTTC. It specifies CASRGLAGGPGYNEQFF.

The DNA of the CDR3 is TGCAGCGTTGATGGCTCCAGCTCTGGGGCCAACGTCCTGACTTTC. The encoded protein is CSVDGSSSGANVLTF. The chain recombines TRBV29-1 with TRBJ2-6; D not resolved. Germline loops: CDR1 SQVTM, CDR2 ANQGSEA. With 3 bases removed from V and 0 bases from J, the gap between germline ends came to 9 bases. This CDR3 spans 15 amino acids.

V and J are TRBV5-4 and TRBJ1-1; D is perhaps TRBD1 (5 bases). The germline V gene encodes CDR1 SGHNT and CDR2 YYREEE (reference sequence). This CDR3 has 14 amino acids. V was trimmed by 1 base and J by 1 base, leaving 8 bases between them. CDR3: CASSLSQGNTEAFF. The CDR3 DNA sequence: TGTGCCAGCAGCTTGTCCCAGGGGAACACTGAAGCTTTCTTT. Together with reference TRBV5-4 and TRBJ1-1, the CDR3 gives the full variable domain: ETGVTQSPTHLIKTRGQQVTLRCSSQSGHNTVSWYQQALGQGPQFIFQYYREEENGRGNFPPRFSGLQFPNYSSELNVNALELDDSALYLCASSLSQGNTEAFFGQGTRLTVV.

This chain uses TRBV29-1 with TRBJ1-2, with 9 bases lining up with TRBD1. The CDR3 is made up of 12 amino acids. Germline CDR1 and CDR2: SQVTM and ANQGSEA. The V gene end was trimmed by 6 bases and the J gene end by 7 bases; junction bases not matched to a gene: 6. This chain's CDR3 is CSVNGQGFGYTF. CDR3 DNA: TGCAGCGTAAACGGACAGGGGTTTGGCTACACCTTC.

This clone was detected only once. The chain is built from TRBV5-4 and TRBJ2-6; weak D call: TRBD1 (5 bases). Germline loops: CDR1 SGHNT, CDR2 YYREEE (reference sequence). The germline V and J ends were trimmed by 3 bases and 2 bases, with 21 bases remaining between them. The CDR3 is 19 amino acids. The CDR3 sequence: CASSSRRTRQGTGANVLTF. Written as DNA, the CDR3 is TGTGCCAGCAGCTCCCGTCGGACGAGGCAGGGTACTGGGGCCAACGTCCTGACTTTC.

The chain joins TRBV10-1 to TRBJ2-7; weak D call: TRBD2 (6 bases). V lost 2 bases, J lost 3 bases, and 14 bases lay in between. The V gene's germline CDR1 is WNHNN and CDR2 SYGVQD (reference sequence). The CDR3 has 15 amino acids. The chain's CDR3 is CASSERSGVGYEQYF. CDR3 in DNA: TGCGCCAGCAGTGAGAGGTCGGGAGTAGGCTACGAGCAGTACTTC.

The gene calls are TRBV4-2 and TRBJ2-3; perhaps TRBD2 as D (7 bases). CDR1 is LGHNA and CDR2 is YNFKEQ in the germline V gene. Trimming took 1 base from V and 2 from J, leaving 16 bases between them. The CDR3 is made up of 17 amino acids. For the CDR3, the DNA is TGTGCCAGCAGCCAAGGTGGGGGGGCACTATTCACAGATACGCAGTATTTT. Translation gives CASSQGGGALFTDTQYF.

The count of this clone is one. The chain has TRBV7-9 and TRBJ2-7, with D possibly matching TRBD1 (5 bases). This CDR3 region has 14 residues. V was trimmed by 4 bases and J by 1 base, leaving 11 bases between them. CDR1 and CDR2 from the germline V gene are SEHNR and FQNEAQ (reference sequence). In DNA form, the CDR3 reads TGTGCCAGCAGCTCACCCAGGACATCCTACGAGCAGTACTTC. Its protein is CASSSPRTSYEQYF. Looking up the rest from reference TRBV7-9 and TRBJ2-7 gives the full variable domain: DTGVSQNPRHKITKRGQNVTFRCDPISEHNRLYWYRQTLGQGPEFLTYFQNEAQLEKSRLLSDRFSAERPKGSFSTLEIQRTEQGDSAMYLCASSSPRTSYEQYFGPGTRLTVT.

The J gene is TRBJ2-1, the V gene TRBV10-3; 13 bases are a match to TRBD2. The V segment lost 5 bases and the J segment 3 bases; nucleotides outside the gene matches: 4. The CDR3 consists of 16 residues. Germline values: CDR1 ENHRY, CDR2 SYGVKD. The CDR3 sequence: CAISTGLAGVYNEQFF. The CDR3 nucleotides read TGTGCCATCAGTACCGGACTAGCGGGAGTCTACAATGAGCAGTTCTTC.

This sequence joins TRBV7-7 and TRBJ2-3, with D unclear. CDR3 length: 15 amino acids. Germline loops: CDR1 SSHAT, CDR2 FNYEAQ (reference sequence). The ends were cut back, 1 base at V and 2 bases at J, with 10 bases in the middle. CDR3 bases: TGTGCCAGCAGCTTAGGCTTTGCGCCCACAGATACGCAGTATTTT. Its protein product is CASSLGFAPTDTQYF. Using reference TRBV7-7 and TRBJ2-3 for the parts outside the CDR3, the full variable domain is GAGVSQSPRYKVTKRGQDVTLRCDPISSHATLYWYQQALGQGPEFLTYFNYEAQPDKSGLPSDRFSAERPEGSISTLTIQRTEQRDSAMYRCASSLGFAPTDTQYFGPGTRLTVL.

There are a few counts of this clone. V gene TRBV5-6 combines with J gene TRBJ1-4, with D perhaps matching TRBD1 (6 bases). V dropped 2 bases and J dropped 7 bases, with 15 bases sitting between them. The CDR3 contains 15 residues. CDR1 is SGHDT, CDR2 YYEEEE, per germline. CDR3 region: CASSFTGTRSEKLFF. CDR3 nucleotides: TGTGCCAGCAGCTTCACCGGGACAAGGAGTGAAAAACTGTTTTTT.

This chain uses TRBV5-6 with TRBJ2-7; D not certain. Trimming took off 3 bases at V and 4 bases at J, with 14 bases between the two ends. CDR3 length equals 14 residues. CDR1 SGHDT and CDR2 YYEEEE come from the germline V gene. CDR3 residues: CASSSASSSYEQYF. The CDR3 bases are TGTGCCAGCAGCTCCGCTTCCAGTTCATACGAGCAGTACTTC.

The V gene is TRBV9, the J gene TRBJ2-1, with D unclear. The CDR3 is 15 residues long. Trimming pared 0 bases from V and 6 bases from J, leaving 13 bases between. Germline V gene data show CDR1 as SGDLS and CDR2 as YYNGEE. The CDR3 DNA reads as TGTGCCAGCAGCGTAGAAGCGCGACTGACCAATGAGCAGTTCTTC. Protein: CASSVEARLTNEQFF.

This chain links TRBV4-2 with TRBJ2-1, with 7 bases matching TRBD1. From germline, CDR1 is LGHNA and CDR2 YNFKEQ. J lost 2 bases, V lost 1 base, and 2 bases had no gene match. The CDR3 has 15 amino acids. CDR3 nucleotides: TGTGCCAGCAGCCAAGTGGGACAGACCTACAATGAGCAGTTCTTC. Protein: CASSQVGQTYNEQFF.

This clone has just a few counts. The J gene is TRBJ2-3, the V gene TRBV7-8, with TRBD1 identical over 10 bases. Losses at the gene ends were 4 bases for V and 4 bases for J; bases not matched to a gene: 2. Germline V gene sequence: CDR1 SGHVS, CDR2 FQNEAQ. The CDR3 runs to 14 residues. The CDR3 nucleotides are TGTGCCAGCAGCTCGACAGGGGGCTCAGATACGCAGTATTTT. The encoded protein is CASSSTGGSDTQYF.

V is TRBV29-1 and J is TRBJ2-3; D ambiguous. Germline CDR1 SQVTM, CDR2 ANQGSEA. CDR3 size: 12 residues. Trimming cost V 6 bases and J 4 bases, with 11 bases left between them. CDR3 loop: CSVAHGPDTQYF. CDR3 nucleotide sequence: TGCAGCGTCGCTCATGGGCCAGATACGCAGTATTTT.

The chain uses TRBV7-2 and TRBJ1-5, with D possibly matching TRBD1 (6 bases). This CDR3 contains 15 residues. Germline CDR1 is SGHTA and CDR2 is FQGNSA. Trimming stripped 0 bases from V and 5 bases from J, with 11 bases between. The CDR3 loop is CASSLAGGPHQPQHF. The CDR3 DNA is TGTGCCAGCAGCTTAGCCGGGGGGCCCCATCAGCCCCAGCATTTT.

The J gene is TRBJ2-1, the V gene TRBV19, with 12 bases aligning to TRBD1. The CDR3 covers 17 residues. The V gene end was trimmed by 5 bases and the J gene end by 5 bases; junction bases not matched to a gene: 10. From germline, CDR1 is LNHDA and CDR2 SQIVND (reference sequence). The CDR3 region has the DNA TGTGCCAGTAGTTCTCTTCCCGGGACAGGGGGCGACAATGAGCAGTTCTTC. Protein product: CASSSLPGTGGDNEQFF.

The chain carries TRBV5-1 and TRBJ2-1, with 7 bases that match TRBD1. The CDR3 runs to 19 residues. The germline CDR1 and CDR2 sequences are SGHRS and YFSETQ. After removal of 0 bases from V and 0 bases from J, the junction contained 12 bases not matched to a gene. In DNA, the CDR3 is TGCGCCAGCAGCTTGGTATTCGGGACAGATAGTAACTCCTACAATGAGCAGTTCTTC. Translated: CASSLVFGTDSNSYNEQFF.